The 7 T cell receptor beta chains listed next were all sequenced from one sample in a study of blood T cell repertoires in COVID-19. Using immunoSEQ multiplex PCR, the repertoire was profiled, and TCRdb retains in-frame clones only, with some absent. The sample yields under 55,000 clones, 70% to 90% seen once. Sequencing was performed on peripheral blood. These receptors were collected from a human donor in a cohort sampled during active COVID-19.

V is TRBV4-3 and J is TRBJ2-7; D possibly corresponds to TRBD1 (6 bases). Trimming took off 0 bases at V and 3 bases at J, with 12 bases between the two ends. The germline V gene encodes CDR1 LGHNA and CDR2 YSLEER. The CDR3 loop spans 15 amino acids. The CDR3 DNA follows: TGCGCCAGCAGCCAAGAACAGGGCATCGGCTACGAGCAGTACTTC. Its protein is CASSQEQGIGYEQYF.

With respect to this clone: The junction departs from germline at one end; a sequencing error may be responsible. The chain is built from TRBV7-2 and TRBJ2-1, with D perhaps TRBD2 (6 bases). This CDR3 comprises 12 residues. CDR1 and CDR2 (germline): SGHTA, FQGNSA. The CDR3 region has the DNA TGTGCCAGCAGCTTAGGGGGGGATGAACAGTTCTTC. Amino acids: CASSLGGDEQFF. Filled out from reference TRBV7-2 and TRBJ2-1, the complete variable domain reads GAGVSQSPSNKVTEKGKDVELRCDPISGHTALYWYRQSLGQGLEFLIYFQGNSAPDKSGLPSDRFSAERTGGSVSTLTIQRTQQEDSAVYLCASSLGGDEQFFGPGTRLTVL.

Only one count was recorded for this clone. The genes are TRBV19 and TRBJ1-4; 11 positions match TRBD1. The ends lost 4 bases at V and 5 bases at J; junction bases unmatched: 12. This CDR3 comprises 18 residues. Germline assignment: CDR1 LNHDA and CDR2 SQIVND (reference sequence). The CDR3 DNA reads as TGTGCCAGTAGTAACCGGGACAGGGGGGAAGTGCGGAATGAAAAACTGTTTTTT. Protein: CASSNRDRGEVRNEKLFF.

V usage is TRBV28 and J usage is TRBJ2-7; TRBD1 is a possible D gene (6 bases). Trimming took 3 bases from V and 6 from J, leaving 18 bases between them. Germline values: CDR1 MDHEN, CDR2 SYDVKM. There are 15 residues in the CDR3. CDR3 loop: CASSFWQGLYGEQYF. The CDR3 DNA reads as TGTGCCAGCAGTTTTTGGCAGGGGCTTTACGGCGAGCAGTACTTC.

J is TRBJ2-2 and V is TRBV7-9, with D hard to call. The CDR3 is made up of 11 amino acids. CDR1 and CDR2 (germline): SEHNR, FQNEAQ (reference sequence). Trimming cost V 5 bases and J 8 bases, with 6 bases left between them. In DNA, the CDR3 is TGTGCCAGCAGCCCCAGGGGGGAGCTGTTTTTT. Its translation is CASSPRGELFF.

This clone showed up just a few times. The V call is TRBV6-2 or TRBV6-3, the J call TRBJ2-1; 9 nucleotides line up with TRBD2. V was pared by 5 bases and J by 5 bases, with 10 bases of the junction left unmatched. This CDR3 comprises 16 residues. CDR1 is MNHEY and CDR2 is SVGEGT in the germline V gene. The CDR3 reads CASSTLGGGGHNEQFF. The CDR3 nucleotides read TGTGCCAGCAGTACTCTGGGCGGGGGGGGACACAATGAGCAGTTCTTC.

CDR3 DNA: TGTGCCAGCAGCTTATCCCTGGGACAGGGCGGTGGCTACACCTTC. This sequence encodes CASSLSLGQGGGYTF. V and J are TRBV7-9 and TRBJ1-2, with 9 nucleotides matching TRBD1. The CDR3 spans 15 residues. CDR1 SEHNR and CDR2 FQNEAQ come from the germline V gene (reference sequence). The ends lost 2 bases at V and 7 bases at J; junction bases unmatched: 8. The entire variable domain, with the rest obtained from reference TRBV7-9 and TRBJ1-2, is as follows: DTGVSQNPRHKITKRGQNVTFRCDPISEHNRLYWYRQTLGQGPEFLTYFQNEAQLEKSRLLSDRFSAERPKGSFSTLEIQRTEQGDSAMYLCASSLSLGQGGGYTFGSGTRLTVV.